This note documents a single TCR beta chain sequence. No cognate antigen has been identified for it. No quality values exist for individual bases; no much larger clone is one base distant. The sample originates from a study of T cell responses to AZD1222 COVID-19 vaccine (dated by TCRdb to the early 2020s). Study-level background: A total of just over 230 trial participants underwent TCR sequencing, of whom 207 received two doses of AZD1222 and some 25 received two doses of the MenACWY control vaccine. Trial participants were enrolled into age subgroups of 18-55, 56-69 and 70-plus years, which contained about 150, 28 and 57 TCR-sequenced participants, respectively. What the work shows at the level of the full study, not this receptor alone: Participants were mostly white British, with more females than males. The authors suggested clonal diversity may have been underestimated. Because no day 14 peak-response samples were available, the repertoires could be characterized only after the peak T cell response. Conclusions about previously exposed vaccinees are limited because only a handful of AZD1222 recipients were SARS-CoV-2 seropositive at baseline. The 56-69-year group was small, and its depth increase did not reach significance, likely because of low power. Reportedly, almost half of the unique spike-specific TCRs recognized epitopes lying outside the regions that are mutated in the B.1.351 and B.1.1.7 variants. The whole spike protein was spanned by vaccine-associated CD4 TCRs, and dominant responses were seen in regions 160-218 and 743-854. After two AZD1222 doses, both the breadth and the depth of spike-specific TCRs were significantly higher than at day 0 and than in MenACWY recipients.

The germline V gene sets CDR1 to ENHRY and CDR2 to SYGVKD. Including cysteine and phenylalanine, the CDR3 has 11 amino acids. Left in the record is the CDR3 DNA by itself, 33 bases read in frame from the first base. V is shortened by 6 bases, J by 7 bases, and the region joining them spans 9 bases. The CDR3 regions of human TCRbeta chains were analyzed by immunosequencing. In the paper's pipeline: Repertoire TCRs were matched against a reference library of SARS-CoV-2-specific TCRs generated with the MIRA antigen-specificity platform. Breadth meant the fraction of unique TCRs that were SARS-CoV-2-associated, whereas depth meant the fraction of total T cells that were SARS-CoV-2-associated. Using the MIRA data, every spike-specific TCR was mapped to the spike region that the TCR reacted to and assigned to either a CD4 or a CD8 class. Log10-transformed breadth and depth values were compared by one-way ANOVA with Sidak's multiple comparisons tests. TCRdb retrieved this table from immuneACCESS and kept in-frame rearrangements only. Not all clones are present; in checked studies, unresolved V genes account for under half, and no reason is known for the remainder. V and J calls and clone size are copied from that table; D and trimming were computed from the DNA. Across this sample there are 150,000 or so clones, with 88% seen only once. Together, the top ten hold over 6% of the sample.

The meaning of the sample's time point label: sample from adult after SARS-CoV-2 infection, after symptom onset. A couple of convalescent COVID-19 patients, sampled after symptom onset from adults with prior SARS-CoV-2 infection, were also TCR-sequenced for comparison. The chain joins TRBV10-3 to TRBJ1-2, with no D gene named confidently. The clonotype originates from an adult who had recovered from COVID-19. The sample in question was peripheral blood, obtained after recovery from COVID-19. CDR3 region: CAISYESGYTF. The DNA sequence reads TGTGCCATCAGCTATGAGAGTGGCTACACCTTC.